The 28 T cell receptor beta chains in this list originate from one sample, sequenced in a study of blood T cell repertoires in COVID-19. The table came from immunoSEQ multiplex PCR; TCRdb's copy has only in-frame clones and leaves some out. Found here are nearly 200,000 clones, roughly 90% of them singletons; the top ten hold around 8.4%. The sample taken for sequencing was PBMCs or T cells enriched from blood (not recorded which). The receptors were sampled from a woman under 30 who had recovered from COVID-19.

The chain uses TRBV5-6 and TRBJ2-1; D remains unclear. The CDR3 spans 14 residues. Germline CDR1 reads SGHDT; CDR2 reads YYEEEE. V gave up 0 bases and J gave up 5 bases, with 9 bases separating them. The CDR3 nucleotides are TGTGCCAGCAGCTTGGTCTCAGGAAACAATGAGCAGTTCTTC. Its protein is CASSLVSGNNEQFF.

The chain combines TRBV19 with TRBJ1-5; 11 bases are shared with TRBD1. V dropped 8 bases and J dropped 4; count of bases not matched to a gene: 10. The CDR3 length is 16 residues. Germline assignment: CDR1 LNHDA and CDR2 SQIVND (reference sequence). The CDR3 is CASHERGTGGNQPQHF. The CDR3 DNA follows: TGTGCCAGTCACGAGAGAGGGACAGGGGGGAATCAGCCCCAGCATTTT.

Written as DNA, the CDR3 is TGTGCCAGCAGTACCGGGACTAGCGGAGGGCCCAGCTCCTACAATGAGCAGTTCTTC. This codes for CASSTGTSGGPSSYNEQFF. The chain recombines TRBV21-1 with TRBJ2-1; the tabulated D call, TRBD2, remains unverified against the DNA. TRBV21-1 is annotated as a pseudogene. The CDR3 contains 19 residues.

J is TRBJ1-4 and V is TRBV2; weak D call: TRBD1 (6 bases). Deletions cut 6 bases from V and 14 bases from J, with 13 bases between. Germline CDR1 reads SNHLY; CDR2 reads FYNNEI. The CDR3 length is 11 residues. CDR3 sequence: CASRGDTHLFF. The CDR3 bases are TGTGCCAGCAGGGGGGACACCCACCTGTTTTTT.

This chain connects TRBV6-5 to TRBJ1-1; the match to TRBD1 covers 8 bases. J lost 4 bases, V lost 6 bases, and 10 bases had no gene match. The CDR3 consists of 15 residues. Germline-derived CDR1 and CDR2 are MNHEY and SVGAGI. CDR3 in DNA: TGTGCCAGCAGCCCAGGACAGGGTATTAGCACTGAAGCTTTCTTT. It yields the protein CASSPGQGISTEAFF.

This clone was picked up one time. The chain uses TRBV4-2 and TRBJ1-6; 8 bases line up with TRBD1. This CDR3 spans 16 amino acids. Germline V gene data show CDR1 as LGHNA and CDR2 as YNFKEQ. With 0 bases clipped from V and 7 bases from J, the junction kept 5 bases outside the gene matches. CDR3 sequence: CASSQERTGRNSPLHF. DNA of the CDR3: TGTGCCAGCAGCCAAGAAAGGACAGGGAGGAATTCACCCCTCCACTTT.

This clone was observed a single time. The chain is built from TRBV2 and TRBJ1-1; D is undetermined. This CDR3 has 13 amino acids. Trimming removed 6 bases at V and 4 bases at J, with 12 bases between. CDR1 and CDR2 (germline): SNHLY, FYNNEI. CDR3 bases: TGTGCCAGCAGACCGGGTATGATCACTGAAGCTTTCTTT. Translation: CASRPGMITEAFF.

The rearrangement links TRBV6-1 to TRBJ1-1; the D gene is possibly TRBD1 (6 bases). The CDR3 extends over 15 amino acids. Germline V CDR1 and CDR2: MNHNS, SASEGT. Trimming stripped 1 base from V and 7 bases from J, with 16 bases between. CDR3 nucleotides: TGTGCCAGCAGTGAAGGCCCAGGGGTTACCTTTGAAGCTTTCTTT. The encoded protein is CASSEGPGVTFEAFF.

Comments on this clone: At one end the junction does not follow the germline gene, possibly because of a read error. V gene TRBV25-1 combines with J gene TRBJ1-1; no clear D gene. Looked up from germline, CDR1 is MGHDK and CDR2 is SYGVNS. The CDR3 sequence is 13 residues long. The CDR3 DNA reads as TGTGCCAGCAGCGAATGGGCAGGAACTGAAGCTTTCTTT. As protein: CASSEWAGTEAFF.

The chain recombines TRBV4-2 with TRBJ1-2; 10 nucleotides line up with TRBD1. Trimming at V came to 5 bases and at J to 4 bases, leaving 7 bases not matched to a gene. Germline CDR1 is LGHNA and CDR2 is YNFKEQ. The CDR3 covers 15 residues. The CDR3 loop is CASSEPGQGTYGYTF. CDR3 coding DNA: TGTGCCAGCAGCGAACCGGGACAGGGGACCTATGGCTACACCTTC.

V and J are TRBV29-1 and TRBJ1-3; 10 bases are a match to TRBD1. The ends lost 4 bases at V and 3 bases at J; junction bases unmatched: 6. The CDR3 loop spans 15 amino acids. The germline gives CDR1 SQVTM, CDR2 ANQGSEA. CDR3 nucleotide sequence: TGCAGCGTTGTGCGACAGGGGGCTTATGGAAACACCATATATTTT. Its translation is CSVVRQGAYGNTIYF.

The chain is built from TRBV30 and TRBJ1-1; possible D gene TRBD1, 5 bases. CDR3 length: 11 residues. V gave up 2 bases and J gave up 5 bases, with 6 bases separating them. Germline CDR1 reads GTSNPN; CDR2 reads SVGIG (reference sequence). The CDR3 region has the DNA TGTGCCTGGAGTCAGGGTACTGAAGCTTTCTTT. Residues: CAWSQGTEAFF. The complete variable domain, with remaining parts taken from reference TRBV30 and TRBJ1-1, reads SQTIHQWPATLVQPVGSPLSLECTVEGTSNPNLYWYRQAAGRGLQLLFYSVGIGQISSEVPQNLSASRPQDRQFILSSKKLLLSDSGFYLCAWSQGTEAFFGQGTRLTVV.

The V call is TRBV9, the J call TRBJ1-4, with TRBD1 identical over 10 bases. CDR3 length: 15 residues. The V gene's germline CDR1 is SGDLS and CDR2 YYNGEE. The J segment lost 7 bases and the V segment lost 4 bases, leaving 7 bases of the junction unmatched. CDR3 DNA: TGTGCCAGCAGCTCCCGGACAGGGGGAATTGAAAAACTGTTTTTT. Its protein is CASSSRTGGIEKLFF.

In this sample, this clone turned up once. J is TRBJ1-4 and V is TRBV3-1 (or the pseudogene TRBV3-2); D gene unclear. The CDR3 has 13 residues. Between the trimmed V and J ends, which lost 1 base and 8 bases, there was a span of 8 bases. Germline loops: CDR1 LGHDT, CDR2 YNNKEL (reference sequence). The CDR3 DNA sequence: TGTGCCAGCAGCCAAGTGCGAGGAGAAAAACTGTTTTTT. This sequence encodes CASSQVRGEKLFF.

The chain links TRBV10-3 to TRBJ1-2; unclear D gene. With 11 bases removed from V and 0 bases from J, the gap between germline ends came to 10 bases. CDR3 length: 12 amino acids. CDR1 is ENHRY and CDR2 is SYGVKD in the germline V gene. CDR3 region: CASSGTNYGYTF. In DNA form, the CDR3 reads TGTGCCTCTTCAGGCACTAACTATGGCTACACCTTC.

The V gene is TRBV27, the J gene TRBJ2-2; the D gene is possibly TRBD2 (6 bases). The V gene lost 1 base and the J gene lost 0 bases, with 15 bases spanning the gap. The CDR3 extends over 18 amino acids. Germline values: CDR1 MNHEY, CDR2 SMNVEV (reference sequence). The CDR3 nucleotides read TGTGCCAGCAGTTTATTCCCGCGGGGCCTCGCGAACACCGGGGAGCTGTTTTTT. The encoded protein is CASSLFPRGLANTGELFF.

This rearrangement joins TRBV24-1 to TRBJ2-3; a possible D gene is TRBD1 (6 bases). In germline, CDR1 is KGHDR, CDR2 SFDVKD. V was trimmed by 4 bases and J by 0 bases, leaving 13 bases between them. CDR3 length: 16 residues. The CDR3 spells CATSDPGQLSTDTQYF. The CDR3 DNA sequence: TGTGCCACCAGTGACCCTGGACAGTTAAGCACAGATACGCAGTATTTT.

The chain carries TRBV19 and TRBJ1-6; a possible D gene is TRBD1 (6 bases). Trimming removed 3 bases from V and 9 bases from J, with 12 bases in between. Per germline, CDR1 LNHDA and CDR2 SQIVND (reference sequence). The CDR3 runs to 14 residues. The CDR3 DNA follows: TGTGCCAGTAGTATTGGAGCAGGGGTTTCACCCCTCCACTTT. It specifies CASSIGAGVSPLHF.

The rearrangement links TRBV13 to TRBJ1-6; D might be TRBD1 (5 bases). CDR3 length: 17 amino acids. Trimming removed 7 bases at V and 0 bases at J, with 16 bases between. Germline V gives CDR1 PRHDT, CDR2 FYEKMQ (reference sequence). The DNA of the CDR3 is TGTGCCAGCAAGGGTCAGACAGATAGCTCCTATAATTCACCCCTCCACTTT. Amino acids: CASKGQTDSSYNSPLHF.

The chain carries TRBV7-9 and TRBJ2-5; TRBD2 matches at 10 bases. CDR3 length: 17 residues. Per germline, CDR1 SEHNR and CDR2 FQNEAQ (reference sequence). Trimming at V came to 2 bases and at J to 1 base, leaving 7 bases not matched to a gene. CDR3 DNA sequence: TGTGCCAGCAGCTTAAGAATACAGCGGGGGGGCCAAGAGACCCAGTACTTC. Amino acids: CASSLRIQRGGQETQYF.

This chain connects TRBV6-5 to TRBJ2-4; D perhaps matches TRBD1 (6 bases). Germline CDR1 is MNHEY and CDR2 is SVGAGI. The CDR3 is 13 residues long. V was cut by 7 bases and J by 3 bases, with 10 bases left in between. CDR3 region: CASTLDSKNIQYF. Written as DNA, the CDR3 is TGTGCCAGCACTCTGGACAGCAAAAACATTCAGTACTTC.

The rearrangement joins TRBV13 to TRBJ2-7; the D gene is possibly TRBD2 (7 bases). V was trimmed by 6 bases and J by 1 base, leaving 22 bases between them. CDR3 length: 17 residues. The germline V gene encodes CDR1 PRHDT and CDR2 FYEKMQ (reference sequence). CDR3 nucleotides: TGTGCCAGCAGAACCCGGGGGGAACAGGGAGTGTCCTACGAGCAGTACTTC. Its protein product is CASRTRGEQGVSYEQYF.

The chain combines TRBV5-1 with TRBJ2-1; no firm D call. This CDR3 is 13 amino acids long. Trimming stripped 4 bases from V and 8 bases from J, with 13 bases between. The germline gives CDR1 SGHRS, CDR2 YFSETQ. The CDR3 sequence is CASSQIPLDEQFF. The DNA for the CDR3 is TGCGCCAGCAGCCAGATTCCCCTAGATGAGCAGTTCTTC.

V gene TRBV11-2 combines with J gene TRBJ1-2; TRBD1 matches 7 bases. CDR1 and CDR2 (germline): SGHAT, FQNNGV. This CDR3 has 19 residues. The trim removed 3 bases at V and 3 bases at J, leaving 19 bases unmatched. CDR3 amino acids: CASSLSYPRQGGSDYGYTF. CDR3 sequence (DNA): TGTGCCAGCAGCTTGTCCTACCCTCGACAGGGCGGGTCGGACTATGGCTACACCTTC.

This chain connects TRBV5-4 to TRBJ1-2; D unresolved. The CDR3 has 13 residues. Germline V gene lookup returns CDR1 SGHNT and CDR2 YYREEE (reference sequence). With 0 bases removed from V and 6 bases from J, the gap between germline ends came to 9 bases. In DNA form, the CDR3 reads TGTGCCAGCAGCTTGGTTGGGCGGGATGGCTACACCTTC. This encodes CASSLVGRDGYTF.

This chain joins TRBV5-1 and TRBJ1-5; 7 bases align to TRBD1. This CDR3 has 15 amino acids. The V segment lost 4 bases and the J segment 4 bases; nucleotides outside the gene matches: 8. Germline assignment: CDR1 SGHRS and CDR2 YFSETQ. The CDR3 nucleotides read TGCGCCAGCAGCCCAGCCACAGGGGATAATCAGCCCCAGCATTTT. Translation: CASSPATGDNQPQHF.

The J gene is TRBJ1-2, the V gene TRBV19; 7 nucleotides agree with TRBD1. Germline-derived CDR1 and CDR2 are LNHDA and SQIVND (reference sequence). J was trimmed by 8 bases and V by 6 bases; bases with no gene match: 9. CDR3 length equals 13 residues. CDR3 region: CASSEDRRRGYTF. The CDR3 DNA reads as TGTGCCAGTAGCGAGGACAGGAGGCGAGGCTACACCTTC. Full variable domain (missing parts from reference TRBV19 and TRBJ1-2): DGGITQSPKYLFRKEGQNVTLSCEQNLNHDAMYWYRQDPGQGLRLIYYSQIVNDFQKGDIAEGYSVSREKKESFPLTVTSAQKNPTAFYLCASSEDRRRGYTFGSGTRLTVV.

The chain carries TRBV24-1 and TRBJ2-7; 7 bases match TRBD1. CDR3 length equals 13 residues. Germline V lookup: CDR1 KGHDR, CDR2 SFDVKD. V shed 4 bases, J shed 4 bases, and the junction held 3 bases outside the gene matches. CDR3 nucleotide sequence: TGTGCCACCAGTGACCGGACAGGATACGAGCAGTACTTC. This encodes CATSDRTGYEQYF.